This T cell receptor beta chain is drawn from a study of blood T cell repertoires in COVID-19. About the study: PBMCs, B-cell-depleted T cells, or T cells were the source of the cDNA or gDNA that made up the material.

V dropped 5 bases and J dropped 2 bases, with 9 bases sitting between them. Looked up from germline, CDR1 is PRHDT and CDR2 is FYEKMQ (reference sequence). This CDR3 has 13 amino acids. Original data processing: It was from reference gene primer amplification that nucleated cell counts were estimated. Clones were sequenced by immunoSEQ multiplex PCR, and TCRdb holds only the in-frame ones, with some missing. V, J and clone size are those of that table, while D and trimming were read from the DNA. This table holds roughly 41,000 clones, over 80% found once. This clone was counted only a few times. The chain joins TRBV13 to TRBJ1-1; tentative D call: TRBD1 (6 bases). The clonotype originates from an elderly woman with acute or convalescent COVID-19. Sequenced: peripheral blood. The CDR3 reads CASSLRGNTEAFF. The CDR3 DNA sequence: TGTGCCAGCAGCCTCAGGGGAAACACTGAAGCTTTCTTT.